Below are 6 T cell receptor beta chains sequenced from a single sample in a study of cytomegalovirus exposure and HLA in healthy donors. Produced via immunoSEQ multiplex PCR; TCRdb's table is partial and in-frame only. The sample records about 160,000 clones, roughly 90% being singletons. The sequenced sample consisted of PBMCs. Receptor source: a woman aged 18-30 years in good health and CMV-seropositive.

CDR3 DNA sequence: TGTGCCAGCAAACCATACGGACTAGCACCACTTCTCTACGAGCAGTACTTC. This codes for CASKPYGLAPLLYEQYF. This chain joins TRBV27 and TRBJ2-7, with TRBD2 matching 8 bases. With V trimmed by 7 bases and J by 3 bases, 17 bases remained unmatched. Germline values: CDR1 MNHEY, CDR2 SMNVEV (reference sequence). The CDR3 extends over 17 amino acids.

The chain has TRBV7-2 and TRBJ2-2; weak D call: TRBD2 (5 bases). CDR3 length: 14 residues. Germline assignment: CDR1 SGHTA and CDR2 FQGNSA. V lost 1 base and J lost 7, with 10 bases in between. The CDR3 is CASSLGLGDGELFF. The CDR3 nucleotides are TGTGCCAGCAGCTTAGGTCTGGGAGACGGGGAGCTGTTTTTT. Based on the CDR3 plus reference TRBV7-2 and TRBJ2-2, the full variable domain is GAGVSQSPSNKVTEKGKDVELRCDPISGHTALYWYRQSLGQGLEFLIYFQGNSAPDKSGLPSDRFSAERTGGSVSTLTIQRTQQEDSAVYLCASSLGLGDGELFFGEGSRLTVL.

This clone has a single count. CDR3 residues: CASSLYARAAEAFF. DNA of the CDR3: TGTGCCAGCAGTTTATACGCCAGGGCCGCTGAAGCTTTCTTT. This chain uses TRBV28 with TRBJ1-1; D possibly corresponds to TRBD1 (5 bases). Germline loops: CDR1 MDHEN, CDR2 SYDVKM. V was pared by 1 base and J by 6 bases, with 12 bases between. CDR3 length: 14 residues.

The chain couples TRBV10-3 to TRBJ1-5; TRBD1 aligns across 7 bases. The V and J ends lost 10 bases and 2 bases, in that order; junction bases with no gene match: 2. Germline V gene sequence: CDR1 ENHRY, CDR2 SYGVKD. The CDR3 runs 12 residues. The CDR3 DNA sequence: TGTGCCAGCGGGACAGGCAATCAGCCCCAGCATTTT. This sequence encodes CASGTGNQPQHF.

The gene calls are TRBV5-8 and TRBJ2-5; D unresolved. V dropped 4 bases and J dropped 1 base, with 8 bases sitting between them. This CDR3 has 13 residues. From germline, CDR1 is SGHTS and CDR2 YDEGEE. CDR3 residues: CASSGLFQETQYF. DNA of the CDR3: TGTGCCAGCAGCGGGCTCTTCCAAGAGACCCAGTACTTC. The variable domain in full, completed from reference TRBV5-8 and TRBJ2-5, reads EAGVTQSPTHLIKTRGQQATLRCSPISGHTSVYWYQQALGLGLQFLLWYDEGEERNRGNFPPRFSGRQFPNYSSELNVNALELEDSALYLCASSGLFQETQYFGPGTRLLVL.

The rearrangement uses TRBV5-6 and TRBJ2-2; D may be TRBD1 (6 bases). The CDR3 covers 15 residues. Trimming took off 0 bases at V and 1 base at J, with 7 bases between the two ends. Germline lookup yields CDR1 SGHDT and CDR2 YYEEEE. The CDR3 sequence: CASSLVRGNTGELFF. CDR3 nucleotides: TGTGCCAGCAGCTTGGTCAGGGGGAACACCGGGGAGCTGTTTTTT.